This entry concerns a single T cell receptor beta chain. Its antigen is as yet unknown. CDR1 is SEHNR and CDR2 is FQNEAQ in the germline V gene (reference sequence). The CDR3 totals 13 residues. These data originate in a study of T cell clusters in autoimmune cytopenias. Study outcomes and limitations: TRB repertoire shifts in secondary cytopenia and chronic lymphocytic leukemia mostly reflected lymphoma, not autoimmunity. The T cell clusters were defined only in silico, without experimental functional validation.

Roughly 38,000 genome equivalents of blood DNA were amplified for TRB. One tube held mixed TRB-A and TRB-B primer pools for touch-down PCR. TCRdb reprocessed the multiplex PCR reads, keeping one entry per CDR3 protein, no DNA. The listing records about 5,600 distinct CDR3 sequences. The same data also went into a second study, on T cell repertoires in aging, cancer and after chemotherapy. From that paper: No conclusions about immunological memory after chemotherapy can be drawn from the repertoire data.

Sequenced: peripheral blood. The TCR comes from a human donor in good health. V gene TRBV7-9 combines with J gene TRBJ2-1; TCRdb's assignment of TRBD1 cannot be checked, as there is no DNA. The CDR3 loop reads CASSPRGGNEQFF.